Detailed here is one TCR beta chain. The entry originates in a study of blood T cell repertoires in COVID-19. For the study at large: There were acute and convalescent COVID-19 samples, and they came from the United States, Italy and Spain.

The CDR3 extends over 16 amino acids. V shed 4 bases, J shed 1 base, and the junction held 8 bases outside the gene matches. Germline V gene lookup returns CDR1 SGHRS and CDR2 YFSETQ. In the study's own analysis: Amplification of reference gene primers provided the estimated nucleated cell counts. TCRdb's table, derived via immunoSEQ multiplex PCR, lists solely in-frame clones and lacks some. The DNA gave D and trimming, while V, J and clone size come from that table. The sample lists 300,000 to 400,000 clones; about 90% were seen once. Sequenced: peripheral blood. This sequence joins TRBV5-1 and TRBJ2-3; 8 bases align to TRBD2. The TCR was taken from a woman aged 55-70 years with COVID-19, enrolled during active disease. The DNA of the CDR3 is TGCGCCAGCAGCCCGGCTATACTAGCGGGCACAGATACGCAGTATTTT. Protein sequence: CASSPAILAGTDTQYF. Variable domain in full (rest from reference TRBV5-1 and TRBJ2-3): KAGVTQTPRYLIKTRGQQVTLSCSPISGHRSVSWYQQTPGQGLQFLFEYFSETQRNKGNFPGRFSGRQFSNSRSEMNVSTLELGDSALYLCASSPAILAGTDTQYFGPGTRLTVL.